Presented here are 25 T cell receptor beta chains from one specimen sequenced in a study of blood T cell repertoires in COVID-19. Profiled with immunoSEQ multiplex PCR; TCRdb holds only in-frame clones, not every one. The sample has 150,000 or so clones; 81% are singletons. The sequencing sample was made of PBMCs or T cells enriched from blood (not recorded which). The receptor set was obtained from a woman aged 40 to 50 with acute COVID-19.

This clone showed up just a few times. V usage is TRBV27 and J usage is TRBJ2-1; tentatively, D is TRBD1 (6 bases). The CDR3 length is 13 residues. The V end lost 3 bases, the J end lost 6 bases, and 9 bases lay between the germline ends. The germline V gene encodes CDR1 MNHEY and CDR2 SMNVEV (reference sequence). The CDR3 reads CASSLWGRNEQFF. The CDR3 nucleotides are TGTGCCAGCAGTTTGTGGGGGCGCAATGAGCAGTTCTTC.

The J gene is TRBJ2-3, the V gene TRBV29-1; D gene ambiguous. In germline, CDR1 is SQVTM, CDR2 ANQGSEA. The ends were cut back, 4 bases at V and 3 bases at J, with 11 bases in the middle. The CDR3 has 13 amino acids. CDR3 coding DNA: TGCAGCGTTGTTGGGCGCTTGACAGATACGCAGTATTTT. Its protein product is CSVVGRLTDTQYF.

The chain joins TRBV11-3 to TRBJ2-7, with D tentatively TRBD2 (5 bases). CDR1 is SGHNT and CDR2 is YENEEA in the germline V gene. Trimming stripped 2 bases from V and 0 bases from J, with 14 bases between. CDR3 length equals 16 residues. The CDR3 region has the DNA TGTGCCAGCAGCTTACGGGTTTCGGGAAGCTCCTACGAGCAGTACGTC. It translates to CASSLRVSGSSYEQYV.

The rearrangement joins TRBV11-3 to TRBJ1-2; 9 bases fit TRBD1. Germline CDR1 is SGHNT and CDR2 is YENEEA. Trimming at V came to 5 bases and at J to 8 bases, leaving 6 bases not matched to a gene. This CDR3 contains 13 residues. The CDR3 sequence is CASSPQGAEGYTF. CDR3 nucleotides: TGTGCCAGCAGCCCACAGGGGGCAGAGGGCTACACCTTC.

This chain connects TRBV5-4 to TRBJ2-2, with 10 bases fitting TRBD1. Trimming removed 0 bases from V and 7 bases from J; junction bases left unmatched: 12. Germline lookup yields CDR1 SGHNT and CDR2 YYREEE (reference sequence). The CDR3 contains 18 residues. CDR3 nucleotide sequence: TGTGCCAGCAGCTTGGGGGACAGGGGACAAGCAGATCTCGGGGAGCTGTTTTTT. Protein product: CASSLGDRGQADLGELFF. The full variable domain, in which reference TRBV5-4 and TRBJ2-2 provide the parts outside the CDR3, is ETGVTQSPTHLIKTRGQQVTLRCSSQSGHNTVSWYQQALGQGPQFIFQYYREEENGRGNFPPRFSGLQFPNYSSELNVNALELDDSALYLCASSLGDRGQADLGELFFGEGSRLTVL.

The chain joins TRBV4-1 to TRBJ1-2; TRBD1 might be the D (5 bases). CDR1 is MGHRA and CDR2 is YSYEKL in the germline V gene. The CDR3 has 14 residues. V shed 0 bases and J shed 4 bases, with 9 bases lying between them. The CDR3 protein is CASSQDQRGYGYTF. The CDR3 DNA reads TGCGCCAGCAGCCAAGACCAAAGGGGCTATGGCTACACCTTC.

This clone has a handful of counts. The chain uses TRBV4-2 and TRBJ2-7, with 10 nucleotides matching TRBD2. The CDR3 loop spans 15 amino acids. V gave up 2 bases and J gave up 2 bases; unmatched junction bases: 3. CDR1 LGHNA and CDR2 YNFKEQ come from the germline V gene. CDR3 sequence (DNA): TGTGCCAGCAGCCAAACTAGCGGGGTTACCTACGAGCAGTACTTC. Its protein product is CASSQTSGVTYEQYF.

This clone was counted a few times. The gene calls are TRBV9 and TRBJ2-6; 7 nucleotides agree with TRBD1. CDR3 length: 15 amino acids. Losses at the gene ends were 4 bases for V and 2 bases for J; bases not matched to a gene: 3. Germline V CDR1 and CDR2: SGDLS, YYNGEE. CDR3 region: CASSSDRAGANVLTF. The CDR3 DNA sequence: TGTGCCAGCAGCTCTGACAGGGCTGGGGCCAACGTCCTGACTTTC.

The chain employs TRBV2 and TRBJ1-2; no definite D call. The CDR3 length is 12 residues. The V gene lost 5 bases and the J gene lost 5 bases, with 9 bases spanning the gap. Germline V CDR1 and CDR2: SNHLY, FYNNEI. The CDR3 protein is CASSLDTYGYTF. The CDR3 bases are TGTGCCAGCAGTTTAGACACTTATGGCTACACCTTC.

The rearrangement uses TRBV5-5 and TRBJ2-3; 9 bases agree with TRBD1. The CDR3 is 17 residues long. V gave up 4 bases and J gave up 3 bases; unmatched junction bases: 12. Germline values: CDR1 SGHKS, CDR2 YYEKEE (reference sequence). CDR3 nucleotides: TGTGCCAGCAGCGAAATGGGGACAGGGAGACGGACAGATACGCAGTATTTT. Its protein is CASSEMGTGRRTDTQYF.

This CDR3 reads CASSAPGLAEVQYF. The CDR3 nucleotides are TGTGCCAGCAGTGCACCGGGACTAGCGGAAGTGCAGTACTTC. The chain employs TRBV9 and TRBJ2-7, with TRBD2 identical over 11 bases. Losses at the gene ends were 5 bases for V and 9 bases for J; bases not matched to a gene: 10. The CDR3 sequence is 14 residues long. The germline V gene has CDR1 SGDLS and CDR2 YYNGEE.

This clone showed up just a few times. The chain joins TRBV30 to TRBJ1-1; a weak D match, TRBD1 (5 bases). Between the trimmed V and J ends, which lost 0 bases and 5 bases, there was a span of 13 bases. CDR1 GTSNPN and CDR2 SVGIG come from the germline V gene (reference sequence). The CDR3 spans 14 residues. CDR3 residues: CAWSVGQGQTEAFF. CDR3 in DNA: TGTGCCTGGAGTGTGGGGCAGGGCCAAACTGAAGCTTTCTTT. The variable domain in full, with the rest retrieved from reference TRBV30 and TRBJ1-1, is SQTIHQWPATLVQPVGSPLSLECTVEGTSNPNLYWYRQAAGRGLQLLFYSVGIGQISSEVPQNLSASRPQDRQFILSSKKLLLSDSGFYLCAWSVGQGQTEAFFGQGTRLTVV.

Note on this clone: Other DNA sequences in this specimen translate into the identical CDR3. The rearrangement uses TRBV7-2 and TRBJ2-3; a weak D match, TRBD2 (6 bases). The CDR3 length is 16 residues. Germline CDR1 SGHTA, CDR2 FQGNSA. With 5 bases removed from V and 4 bases from J, the gap between germline ends came to 19 bases. CDR3 DNA sequence: TGTGCCAGCAGCCTCGCGGCCGGAGGGCCATCAGATACGCAGTATTTT. This translates into CASSLAAGGPSDTQYF.

The chain couples TRBV18 to TRBJ2-1; 10 nucleotides line up with TRBD2. Trimming removed 3 bases from V and 6 bases from J; junction bases left unmatched: 2. This CDR3 has 14 residues. CDR1 is KGHSH, CDR2 LQKENI, per germline. This CDR3 reads CASSPGLAFNEQFF. The CDR3 nucleotides are TGTGCCAGCTCACCGGGACTAGCGTTCAATGAGCAGTTCTTC. The variable domain in full, completed from reference TRBV18 and TRBJ2-1, reads NAGVMQNPRHLVRRRGQEARLRCSPMKGHSHVYWYRQLPEEGLKFMVYLQKENIIDESGMPKERFSAEFPKEGPSILRIQQVVRGDSAAYFCASSPGLAFNEQFFGPGTRLTVL.

This clone was seen many times. The chain carries TRBV5-8 and TRBJ1-1, with TRBD1 matching over 10 bases. The trim removed 5 bases at V and 8 bases at J, leaving 12 bases unmatched. The germline V gene has CDR1 SGHTS and CDR2 YDEGEE. The CDR3 contains 15 residues. The CDR3 DNA sequence: TGTGCCAGCAGTATGGAGGGGACAGGGGTAAGGGAAGCTTTCTTT. Translated, it gives CASSMEGTGVREAFF.

The rearrangement links TRBV9 to TRBJ2-2, with 8 nucleotides matching TRBD1. Germline assignment: CDR1 SGDLS and CDR2 YYNGEE. This CDR3 has 15 amino acids. V lost 4 bases, J lost 3 bases, and 5 bases stayed unmatched. The CDR3 sequence: CASSLGQEYTGELFF. As DNA, the CDR3 is TGTGCCAGCAGCTTGGGACAGGAATACACCGGGGAGCTGTTTTTT.

The chain employs TRBV18 and TRBJ2-6; 9 bases line up with TRBD1. The CDR3 loop spans 17 amino acids. Germline values: CDR1 KGHSH, CDR2 LQKENI. Trimming cost V 5 bases and J 0 bases; bases outside gene matches: 5. The chain's CDR3 is CASSFTGGSSGANVLTF. The CDR3 nucleotides are TGTGCCAGCTCATTCACAGGGGGCAGCTCTGGGGCCAACGTCCTGACTTTC.

This clone was detected once. The rearrangement uses TRBV18 and TRBJ2-1, with 16 bases aligning to TRBD2. Losses at the gene ends were 4 bases for V and 6 bases for J; bases not matched to a gene: 12. The CDR3 contains 19 residues. Germline V gene data show CDR1 as KGHSH and CDR2 as LQKENI. The CDR3 region has the DNA TGTGCCAGCTCACTCAGGACCGGGACTAGCGGGAGGGTACCCAATGAGCAGTTCTTC. This encodes CASSLRTGTSGRVPNEQFF.

This rearrangement joins TRBV12-3 or TRBV12-4 to TRBJ1-2; D may be TRBD1 (5 bases). The CDR3 has 12 amino acids. The V end lost 3 bases, the J end lost 8 bases, and 10 bases lay between the germline ends. The CDR3 DNA reads as TGTGCCAGCAGTTTCCAGGGCTGGGGCTACACCTTC. This sequence encodes CASSFQGWGYTF.

The chain links TRBV18 to TRBJ2-5; 8 positions match TRBD2. Germline CDR1 reads KGHSH; CDR2 reads LQKENI. This CDR3 is 15 amino acids long. The V and J ends lost 0 bases and 4 bases, in that order; junction bases with no gene match: 4. The CDR3 nucleotides read TGTGCCAGCTCACCACCGTTAGCGGGAAGAGAGACCCAGTACTTC. This gives the protein CASSPPLAGRETQYF.

CDR3 DNA sequence: TGCGCCAGCAGTCGAACCAGCGGGAGTGGGGGAGATACGCAGTATTTT. Amino acids: CASSRTSGSGGDTQYF. The chain links TRBV10-1 to TRBJ2-3; 8 bases are a match to TRBD2. This CDR3 region has 16 residues. V trimming: 5 bases; J trimming: 5 bases; junction bases outside the gene matches: 12. Germline V gene lookup returns CDR1 WNHNN and CDR2 SYGVQD (reference sequence).

In its sample, this clone was seen a few times. The rearrangement joins TRBV2 to TRBJ1-2, with D possibly TRBD1 on 5 matching bases. This CDR3 contains 15 residues. The ends were cut back, 4 bases at V and 1 base at J, with 13 bases in the middle. Germline CDR1 is SNHLY and CDR2 is FYNNEI. CDR3: CASSALGLSNYGYTF. CDR3 nucleotides: TGTGCCAGCAGTGCCCTGGGACTTAGTAACTATGGCTACACCTTC.

The V gene is TRBV14, the J gene TRBJ2-7, with 12 bases fitting TRBD2. The germline gives CDR1 SGHDN, CDR2 FVKESK. Losses at the gene ends were 4 bases for V and 5 bases for J; bases not matched to a gene: 9. The CDR3 extends over 16 amino acids. CDR3 DNA sequence: TGTGCCAGCAGCCCTCAATTCGGACTAGCGGGGAACGAGCAGTACTTC. Protein: CASSPQFGLAGNEQYF.

J is TRBJ2-4 and V is TRBV7-2; TRBD1 might be the D (6 bases). V gave up 5 bases and J gave up 13 bases, with 15 bases separating them. This CDR3 has 12 amino acids. CDR1 SGHTA and CDR2 FQGNSA come from the germline V gene. The CDR3 loop reads CASSLRPGQQYF. The CDR3 bases are TGTGCCAGCAGCCTGCGACCGGGACAACAGTACTTC.

V and J are TRBV11-1 and TRBJ2-2; 8 bases map to TRBD2. This CDR3 spans 16 amino acids. V shed 5 bases and J 1 base; nucleotides not matched to a gene: 6. CDR1 and CDR2 (germline): SGHAT, FQDESV (reference sequence). The CDR3 loop is CASSPGLAGNTGELFF. DNA of the CDR3: TGTGCCAGCAGCCCTGGCCTAGCGGGGAACACCGGGGAGCTGTTTTTT.